The clone carrying this T cell receptor (beta chain) turned up a few times. The antigen is undetermined. For CDR3 and TCR beta VDJ profiling, genomic DNA was the template used. Each CDR3 protein is one row after TCRdb ran MiXCR on the reads. The sample records 55,000 to 80,000 distinct CDR3 sequences, under 65% being singletons. The source of the sample is a study of CD8+CD57+ T cells in acquired aplastic anemia. Findings and caveats of the study: For CD8+ Simpson's diversity, patients and controls showed no significant difference.

V lost 4 bases and J lost 3, with 10 bases in between. CDR3 size: 13 residues. Germline-derived CDR1 and CDR2 are SNHLY and FYNNEI. Sequencing input: sorted CD4+, CD8+, or CD8+CD57+ T cells (not recorded which) from PBMCs. This clonotype originated in a human donor in good health, serving as a control. The V call is TRBV2, the J call TRBJ2-7, with D uncertain. DNA for the CDR3: TGTGCCAGCAGTGGGATGCGGCACTACGAGCAGTACTTC. It yields the protein CASSGMRHYEQYF.